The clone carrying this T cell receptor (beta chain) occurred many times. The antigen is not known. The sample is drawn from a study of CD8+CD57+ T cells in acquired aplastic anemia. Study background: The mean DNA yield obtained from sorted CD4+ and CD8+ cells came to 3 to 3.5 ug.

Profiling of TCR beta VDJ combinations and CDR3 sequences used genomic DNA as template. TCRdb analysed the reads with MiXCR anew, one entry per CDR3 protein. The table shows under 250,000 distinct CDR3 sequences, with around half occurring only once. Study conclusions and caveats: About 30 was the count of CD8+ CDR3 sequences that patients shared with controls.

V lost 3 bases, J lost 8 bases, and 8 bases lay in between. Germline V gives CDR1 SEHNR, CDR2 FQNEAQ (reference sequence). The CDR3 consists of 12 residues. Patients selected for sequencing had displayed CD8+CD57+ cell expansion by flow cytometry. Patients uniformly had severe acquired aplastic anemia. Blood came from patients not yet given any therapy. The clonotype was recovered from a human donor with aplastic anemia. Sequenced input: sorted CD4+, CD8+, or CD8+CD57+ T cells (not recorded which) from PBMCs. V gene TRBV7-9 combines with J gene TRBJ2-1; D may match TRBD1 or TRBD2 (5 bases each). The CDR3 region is CASSFRGHEQFF. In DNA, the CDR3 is TGTGCCAGCAGCTTCCGGGGCCATGAGCAGTTCTTC. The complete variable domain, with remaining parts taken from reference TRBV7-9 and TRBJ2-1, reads DTGVSQNPRHKITKRGQNVTFRCDPISEHNRLYWYRQTLGQGPEFLTYFQNEAQLEKSRLLSDRFSAERPKGSFSTLEIQRTEQGDSAMYLCASSFRGHEQFFGPGTRLTVL.